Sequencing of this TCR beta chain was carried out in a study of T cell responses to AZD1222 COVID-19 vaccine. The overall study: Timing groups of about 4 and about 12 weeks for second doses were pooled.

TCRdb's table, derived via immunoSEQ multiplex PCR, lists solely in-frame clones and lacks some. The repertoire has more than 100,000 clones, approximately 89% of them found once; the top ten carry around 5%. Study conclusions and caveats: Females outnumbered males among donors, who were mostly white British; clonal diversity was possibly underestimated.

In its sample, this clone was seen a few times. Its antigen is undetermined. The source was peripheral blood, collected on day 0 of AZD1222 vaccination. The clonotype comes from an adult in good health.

The CDR3 spells CASSSSGGALHF. CDR3 bases: TGTGCCAGCAGCTCCAGCGGGGGAGCCCTCCACTTT. The genes are TRBV3-1 (or the pseudogene TRBV3-2) and TRBJ1-6; weak D call: TRBD1 (5 bases). The CDR3 runs 12 residues. CDR1 is LGHDT and CDR2 is YNNKEL in the germline V gene (reference sequence). With 5 bases removed from V and 14 bases from J, the gap between germline ends came to 13 bases.